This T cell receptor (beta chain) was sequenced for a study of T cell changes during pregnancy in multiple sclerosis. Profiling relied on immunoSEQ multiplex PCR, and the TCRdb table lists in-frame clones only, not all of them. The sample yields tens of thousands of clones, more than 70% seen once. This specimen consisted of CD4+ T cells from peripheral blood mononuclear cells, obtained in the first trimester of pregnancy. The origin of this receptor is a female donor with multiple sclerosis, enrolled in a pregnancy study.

The CDR3 nucleotides are TGTGCCAGCAGCGCGGGGACTAGCGGGATCTACGAGCAGTACTTC. Translating gives CASSAGTSGIYEQYF. The gene calls are TRBV9 and TRBJ2-7; 13 nucleotides match TRBD2. V gave up 3 bases and J gave up 3 bases; unmatched junction bases: 3. The CDR3 spans 15 residues. Germline CDR1 SGDLS, CDR2 YYNGEE.